This T cell receptor (beta chain) came from a study of T cell responses to AZD1222 COVID-19 vaccine. Assay: immunoSEQ multiplex PCR; the TCRdb copy retains only in-frame clones and omits some. Found here are about 130,000 clones, approximately 88% of them singletons; the top ten hold more than 5.5%. CDR1 is SEHNR and CDR2 is FQNEAQ in the germline V gene (reference sequence). The CDR3 spans 15 residues. After removal of 5 bases from V and 2 bases from J, the junction contained 5 bases not matched to a gene. This TCR was sampled from an adult in good health. The sample here was peripheral blood, taken on day 0 of AZD1222 vaccination. The rearrangement links TRBV7-9 to TRBJ2-3; 9 bases map to TRBD2. The CDR3 sequence: CASSQRTSATDTQYF. CDR3 coding DNA: TGTGCCAGCAGCCAAAGGACTAGCGCCACAGATACGCAGTATTTT.